These 13 T cell receptor beta chains came from one sample sequenced in a study of cytomegalovirus exposure and HLA in healthy donors. In the PCR, 60 Vbeta and 13 Jbeta primers were used. TCRdb keeps only in-frame clones here, not all; method: immunoSEQ multiplex PCR. The table includes 75,000 to 100,000 clones, approximately 69% detected once. The sequenced material came from PBMCs. The receptors here all came from a female donor in good health and CMV-seronegative.

This clone was detected only once. The chain employs TRBV27 and TRBJ2-7, with 9 bases identical to TRBD1. Per the germline V gene, CDR1 is MNHEY and CDR2 is SMNVEV (reference sequence). V lost 6 bases, J lost 2 bases, and 5 bases stayed unmatched. The CDR3 is made up of 14 amino acids. The CDR3 reads CASRRGQGTYEQYF. In DNA, the CDR3 is TGTGCCAGCAGAAGGGGACAGGGAACCTACGAGCAGTACTTC.

The chain joins TRBV27 to TRBJ1-5; 8 bases line up with TRBD1. The CDR3 runs 14 residues. V gave up 5 bases and J gave up 7 bases; unmatched junction bases: 7. Germline CDR1 is MNHEY and CDR2 is SMNVEV (reference sequence). CDR3 amino acids: CASSPTGESQPQHF. CDR3 sequence (DNA): TGTGCCAGCAGTCCGACAGGGGAAAGCCAGCCCCAGCATTTT.

This rearrangement joins TRBV28 to TRBJ2-7; possible D gene TRBD1, 5 bases. Trimming took 6 bases from V and 3 from J, leaving 18 bases between them. CDR1 and CDR2 from the germline V gene are MDHEN and SYDVKM. The CDR3 totals 15 residues. The CDR3 region is CASSSTGRALYEQYF. CDR3 DNA sequence: TGTGCCAGCAGCTCTACAGGCAGGGCTCTCTACGAGCAGTACTTC.

The CDR3 protein is CASSPGTSSYEQYF. In DNA, the CDR3 is TGTGCCAGCAGCCCAGGGACTAGCTCCTACGAGCAGTACTTC. The V gene is TRBV7-2, the J gene TRBJ2-7, with 8 bases that match TRBD2. The CDR3 covers 14 residues. The germline V gene encodes CDR1 SGHTA and CDR2 FQGNSA. Trimming took 5 bases from V and 0 from J; bases not matched to a gene: 3.

The chain joins TRBV28 to TRBJ1-2; D might be TRBD1 (5 bases). The CDR3 is 11 residues long. The V and J ends lost 3 bases and 11 bases respectively, with 10 bases between them. Germline CDR1 and CDR2: MDHEN and SYDVKM. Written as DNA, the CDR3 is TGTGCCAGCAGTTTTTGGGGGGGTTACACCTTC. This codes for CASSFWGGYTF.

This clone showed up just a few times. The chain employs TRBV6-7 and TRBJ2-3; D is possibly TRBD1 (5 bases). TRBV6-7 counts as an open reading frame of uncertain function. V lost 5 bases and J lost 6, with 24 bases in between. The CDR3 spans 17 residues. For the CDR3, the DNA is TGTGCCAGCAGTCAGTCACGGACGGACATGCCTCCCGATACGCAGTATTTT. This translates into CASSQSRTDMPPDTQYF.

This sequence joins TRBV29-1 and TRBJ2-5, with 11 bases matching TRBD2. V was pared by 4 bases and J by 2 bases, with 6 bases of the junction left unmatched. This CDR3 comprises 15 residues. Germline V gene sequence: CDR1 SQVTM, CDR2 ANQGSEA. The CDR3 region has the DNA TGCAGCGTTGGGGCTAGCGGGGGGATACAAGAGACCCAGTACTTC. It yields the protein CSVGASGGIQETQYF.

The gene calls are TRBV13 and TRBJ2-5, with 7 bases fitting TRBD1. The DNA end favors TRBJ2-7, so the J call may be wrong. This CDR3 spans 18 amino acids. Germline V gene data show CDR1 as PRHDT and CDR2 as FYEKMQ (reference sequence). CDR3 in amino acids: CASSLRGSGQFYSYEQYF. CDR3 bases: TGTGCCAGCAGCCTAAGGGGGTCGGGACAGTTTTACTCCTACGAGCAGTACTTC.

This chain connects TRBV5-4 to TRBJ2-7; TRBD1 matches 9 bases. This CDR3 region has 16 residues. Losses at the gene ends were 3 bases for V and 1 base for J; bases not matched to a gene: 8. From germline, CDR1 is SGHNT and CDR2 YYREEE (reference sequence). In nucleotides, the CDR3 is TGTGCCAGCAGCTCCGGACAGGGGCTACTTTCCTACGAGCAGTACTTC. Translating it yields CASSSGQGLLSYEQYF.

The V gene is TRBV27, the J gene TRBJ1-2, with 10 bases lining up with TRBD1. With V trimmed by 3 bases and J by 7 bases, 8 bases remained unmatched. Germline CDR1 and CDR2: MNHEY and SMNVEV (reference sequence). The CDR3 sequence is 15 residues long. The CDR3 region has the DNA TGTGCCAGCAGTTTTTCCGGGACAGGGGTATCTGGCTACACCTTC. It translates to CASSFSGTGVSGYTF.

This chain connects TRBV5-8 to TRBJ2-1, with D possibly being TRBD1 (5 bases). The CDR3 is 12 residues long. Per the germline V gene, CDR1 is SGHTS and CDR2 is YDEGEE. The V and J ends lost 4 bases and 8 bases respectively, with 10 bases between them. The CDR3: CASSTPGYEQFF. In nucleotides, the CDR3 is TGTGCCAGCAGCACACCAGGGTATGAGCAGTTCTTC. The entire variable domain, with the rest obtained from reference TRBV5-8 and TRBJ2-1, is as follows: EAGVTQSPTHLIKTRGQQATLRCSPISGHTSVYWYQQALGLGLQFLLWYDEGEERNRGNFPPRFSGRQFPNYSSELNVNALELEDSALYLCASSTPGYEQFFGPGTRLTVL.

The V call is TRBV6-1, the J call TRBJ2-1, with D uncertain. In germline, CDR1 is MNHNS, CDR2 SASEGT. V was cut by 6 bases and J by 8 bases, with 11 bases left in between. This CDR3 comprises 12 residues. The CDR3 DNA reads as TGTGCCAGCAGCGGAATGGGCCATGAGCAGTTCTTC. Its protein product is CASSGMGHEQFF.

The chain uses TRBV29-1 and TRBJ1-2; 9 bases are a match to TRBD1. The CDR3 is made up of 14 amino acids. Germline V gives CDR1 SQVTM, CDR2 ANQGSEA. V gave up 3 bases and J gave up 4 bases; unmatched junction bases: 6. In DNA, the CDR3 is TGCAGCGTTGAGGTGGACAGGGGTTTCTATGGCTACACCTTC. Protein product: CSVEVDRGFYGYTF.